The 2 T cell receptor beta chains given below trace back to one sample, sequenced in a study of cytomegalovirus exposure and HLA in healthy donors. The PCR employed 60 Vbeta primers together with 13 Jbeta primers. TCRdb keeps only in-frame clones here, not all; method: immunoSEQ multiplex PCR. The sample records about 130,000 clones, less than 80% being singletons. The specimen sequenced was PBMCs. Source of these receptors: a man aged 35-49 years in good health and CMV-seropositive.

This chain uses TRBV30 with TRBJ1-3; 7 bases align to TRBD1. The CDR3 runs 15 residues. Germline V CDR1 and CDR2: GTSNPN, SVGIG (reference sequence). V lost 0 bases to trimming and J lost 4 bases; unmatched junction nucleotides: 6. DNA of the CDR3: TGTGCCTGGAGTGTCGGCAGGGGGGCAGGAAACACCATATATTTT. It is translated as CAWSVGRGAGNTIYF.

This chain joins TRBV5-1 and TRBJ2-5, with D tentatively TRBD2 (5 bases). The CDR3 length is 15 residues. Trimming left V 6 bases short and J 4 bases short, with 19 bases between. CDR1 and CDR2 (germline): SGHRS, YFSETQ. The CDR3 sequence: CASTDQRAGGETQYF. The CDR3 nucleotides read TGCGCCAGCACCGACCAACGGGCGGGTGGAGAGACCCAGTACTTC.